This TCR beta chain was sequenced in a study of cytomegalovirus exposure and HLA in healthy donors (dated by TCRdb to the late 2010s). The study in broad terms: In an earlier analysis of roughly 590 of the donors, under 300 Gb of sequence data and about 110 million unique TCR beta sequences from about 190 million T cells were reported. Of the roughly 420 genotyped donors, approximately 80% were placed in the genetic ancestry cluster associated with self-reported Caucasian donors. Because of strong linkage in the cohort, roughly five DR-DQ haplotypes were treated as single units for association and clustering. HLA typing included class I and class II loci at four-digit resolution. A later genetic analysis took genome-wide SNP genotypes for about 65% of the 666 donors and used that subset as a discovery cohort. The study aimed to test whether signatures of past pathogen exposure could be identified by cataloging public T cell receptors. All discovery cohort repertoires had been generated using a single sequencing platform. A separate validation cohort of over a hundred different subjects was used in addition to the roughly 670-subject first cohort. In a later analysis, previously published TCR beta repertoires from more than 500 donors were re-analyzed and high-resolution HLA genotyping was added so that TCR occurrence patterns could be studied. Around 320 gigabases of sequencing data and tens of millions of unique TCR sequences were included in an early release covering over 600 HLA-typed donors. High-throughput TCR immunosequencing, statistical association of individual TCRs with disease status, and machine learning were combined to predict cytomegalovirus infection status. The study profiled the T cell repertoires of 500 to 800 subjects by immunosequencing and related them to cytomegalovirus serostatus. Donor age, sex, ethnicity and CMV serostatus were collected together with the repertoire data. Typing coverage differed by locus: A, B, C, DRB1 and DQB1 were typed in about 629-630 donors, DQA1 in 522, DPA1 in approximately 610, and DPB1 in roughly 450. Among 350 to 400 genotyped donors of the cohort, an average of approximately 240,000 unique TCR beta nucleotide sequences were sequenced per donor, roughly 18% of them non-productive. The later analysis used no new phenotypic data to find candidate immune exposures, relying instead on TCR beta sequences and their occurrence across donors. An earlier analysis of 500 to 750 of the donors applied high-throughput TCR beta sequencing to assess whether each TCR beta V gene segment acted as functional or pseudogenic. General study outcomes and caveats: A further reported finding was that TCR beta sequences accurately predicted the HLA-A and HLA-B alleles for most subjects in the first cohort. Immune exposure information for the cohort was limited to CMV serostatus. A few of the identified cytomegalovirus-associated TCR beta chains were confirmed in vitro to be specific for cytomegalovirus antigens. A cluster of highly shared sequence variants was judged likely to be a technical artifact of the sequencing pipeline. Several of the top co-occurrence clusters appeared to be linked to parvovirus B19, influenza, CMV and Epstein-Barr virus, according to a later analysis. The study gave a list of roughly 150 TCR beta chains associated with cytomegalovirus. The classifier was reported to diagnose cytomegalovirus status with high specificity and sensitivity in both the original and validation cohorts. In a later analysis, HLA-associated TCR beta chains were found to be more clonally expanded and to have lower generation probabilities than equally common non-associated chains. Strong co-occurrence of HLA alleles, especially DR and DQ, made assigning TCR associations to individual alleles difficult. The authors suggested that the approach could potentially be extended to other disease states and immunological phenotypes. Most TCR sequences were observed very rarely across donors, whereas some public TCRs were present in many individuals. In a later analysis, some 17,000 TCR beta sequences were associated with specific HLA alleles at a false discovery rate of 0.05. Because some donors lacked HLA typing at each locus, the association tests relied only on the typed subset. In a later analysis, most CMV-associated TCR beta chains were found to appear HLA-restricted, with HLA associations seemingly driven largely by CMV exposure. The earlier analysis of about 600 of the donors excluded roughly 17 rarely observed V segments, including chromosome 9 orphons, because counts were too low. In a later genetic analysis, fewer N-insertions in productive TCRs were reported among donors in an Asian-associated ancestry cluster than the roughly 700-donor mean. Linkage disequilibrium might explain the correlated functional status among segregating V segments, but an unknown experimental factor could not be excluded. According to a later analysis, TCR association rates differed among HLA loci, with DRB1 alleles showing the most associated TCRs and HLA-C alleles showing the fewest. A later genetic analysis associated a missense DCLRE1C variant with V-gene and J-gene trimming of TCR beta chains, and an independent cohort replicated the association. Because the 87-base-pair reads could not distinguish some IMGT-functional V segments, including TRBV6-2 and TRBV6-3, those segments were excluded. Only TCR beta chains were sequenced in this cohort, and the absence of alpha or paired-chain data limited detectable features. Sequencing depth was assumed to be roughly uniform across donors in the presence/absence analyses, though that assumption may not hold. In an earlier analysis of about 540 of the donors, most TCR beta V segments were observed in productive rearrangements about 87% or about 30% of the time, broadly matching IMGT annotations.

The cohort consisted of 650 to 850 healthy bone marrow donors. At the time of sampling, every cohort member was nominally healthy, though immune exposures that went unrecorded were likely present. The donor tested CMV seronegative and was one of the 352 seronegative cohort members. A peripheral blood sample was provided by each donor, and peripheral blood mononuclear cells were used for TCR beta sequencing. The Qiagen DNeasy Blood Extraction Kit was used to extract genomic DNA from the blood cell samples. Trimming takes 3 bases off V and 0 bases off J; junction bases not matched to a gene: 7. For CDR1 and CDR2, the germline V gene (reference sequence) lists SGHNT and YYREEE. The CDR3 goes from the cysteine to the phenylalanine over 16 residues. Only the CDR3 region is kept as DNA, spanning 48 bases read in frame from base 1. The library was made by the immunoSEQ multiplex PCR assay. For the multiplex PCR, a mixture combining 60 forward primers for TCR Vbeta segments and 13 reverse primers for TCR Jbeta segments was used. The CDR3 region of rearranged TCR beta genes was amplified from genomic DNA with a multiplex PCR assay. On the Illumina HiSeq System, the amplified TCR beta libraries were sequenced as 87-base-pair reads. On the study's bioinformatics: Across the roughly 700 repertoires, a later analysis counted tens of millions of unique TCR beta chains, approximately 10 million of which were shared by at least two donors. A nearest-neighbor algorithm error-corrected the raw reads and collapsed the reads into unique sequences, merging closely related sequences to remove PCR and sequencing errors. CDR3 sequences were aligned to IMGT reference sequences to assign V, D and J gene segments. For a sequence to be retained, at least a six-nucleotide match to both a V gene segment and a J gene segment was required. A rearrangement was called productive if the CDR3 had no stop codons and remained in frame with V and J, and every other rearrangement was called non-productive. CDR3 was defined according to IMGT convention as the region running from the second conserved V-encoded cysteine to the conserved J-encoded phenylalanine. The earlier analysis of about 570 of the donors excluded any sequence lacking an unambiguous match to a single V gene segment. In an earlier analysis of approximately 550 of the donors, V segments were called functional above 56.7% productive rearrangements and were called segregating when the between-donor standard deviation exceeded 5%. A statistical classification framework was built to diagnose cytomegalovirus status from the catalog of TCR beta chain sequences. In a later analysis, V and J genes were assigned by comparing TCR nucleotide sequences against IMGT/GENE-DB human TR gene sequences. Using the TCRdist pipeline, a later analysis assigned CDR3 sequences along with most-parsimonious VDJ recombination scenarios. In a later analysis, each TCR beta chain was defined by its CDR3 amino acid sequence together with its V-gene family, and reads without a unique V-gene family were excluded. In a later analysis, approximately 640 highly shared, low-generation-probability nucleotide sequences were removed to address suspected cross-contamination and a sequencing artifact. A later analysis calculated a clonal expansion index for each public chain from normalized within-repertoire ranks of inferred template counts. Generation probabilities in a later analysis came from a VDJ recombination model fitted to out-of-frame rearrangements, and those results were checked against IGoR. Hypergeometric tests were used in a later analysis to score TCR-TCR, TCR-HLA and TCR-CMV co-occurrence, with a repertoire-size bias correction applied to the TCR pairs. False discovery rates were estimated in a later analysis by permuting HLA or CMV assignments 20 times. In a later analysis, co-occurring TCRs were grouped with DBSCAN, and TCRdist sequence similarity was added when clustering was performed within HLA-allele-positive subsets. For co-occurrence clustering, repertoires with fewer than 30,000 or more than 120,000 public chains were excluded, along with roughly 5 repertoires with anomalous nucleotide sharing. The table was pulled from immuneACCESS by TCRdb, which kept in-frame rearrangements only. Such tables lose some clones; where checked, under half of the loss comes from unresolved V genes, and the rest has no known cause. D and trimming come from the DNA, and the V and J calls and clone size come from that table. The sample table contains roughly 120,000 clones; only one count was recorded for around 80% of them. Of the sample, 1.5% to 2.5% is held by the ten largest clones.

This clone was seen once. The target of this receptor is not known. No much larger clone exists at a distance of one base, and base qualities are not known. The TCR originated in a man between 50 and 59 years old in good health and CMV-seronegative. The chain couples TRBV5-4 to TRBJ1-1; TRBD1 fits 8 bases in the junction. The sequenced sample consisted of PBMCs. The DNA is TGTGCCAGCAGCTCCTACAGGACAGGGATGAACACTGAAGCTTTCTTT. Its amino acids are CASSSYRTGMNTEAFF.